The 27 T cell receptor beta chains below were found in one sample sequenced in a study of blood T cell repertoires in COVID-19. Clones were sequenced by immunoSEQ multiplex PCR, and TCRdb holds only the in-frame ones, with some missing. Here the sample spans over 100,000 clones, less than 85% being singletons. Sequenced input: peripheral blood. The receptors were gathered from a woman aged 60-70 years with acute or convalescent COVID-19.

The rearrangement joins TRBV6-4 to TRBJ2-3; D is unresolved. Germline V CDR1 and CDR2: MRHNA, SNTAGT. Between the trimmed V and J ends, which lost 4 bases and 2 bases, there was a span of 7 bases. CDR3 size: 13 residues. In nucleotides, the CDR3 is TGTGCCAGCAGTGTTGGCCCCACAGATACGCAGTATTTT. Its protein product is CASSVGPTDTQYF.

CDR3: CASSVSGAFYEQYF. The CDR3, as DNA: TGTGCCAGCAGCGTATCAGGGGCTTTCTACGAGCAGTACTTC. The chain uses TRBV9 and TRBJ2-7; TRBD1 is a possible D gene (6 bases). The V gene lost 1 base and the J gene lost 3 bases, with 11 bases spanning the gap. Germline V lookup: CDR1 SGDLS, CDR2 YYNGEE. CDR3 length equals 14 residues.

The sample holds many counts of this clone. The rearrangement links TRBV5-6 to TRBJ1-1; D is undetermined. The CDR3 extends over 14 amino acids. CDR1 and CDR2 (germline): SGHDT, YYEEEE. The V and J ends lost 0 bases and 0 bases respectively, with 6 bases between them. The CDR3, as DNA: TGTGCCAGCAGCTTGGTACAGATGAACACTGAAGCTTTCTTT. This encodes CASSLVQMNTEAFF.

The rearrangement links TRBV7-9 to TRBJ2-2; a possible D gene is TRBD2 (7 bases). The CDR3 is 16 residues long. CDR1 is SEHNR and CDR2 is FQNEAQ in the germline V gene (reference sequence). Between the trimmed V and J ends, which lost 4 bases and 4 bases, there was a span of 16 bases. CDR3 region: CASSSTGGLFTGELFF. The DNA for the CDR3 is TGTGCCAGCAGCTCTACGGGGGGCCTATTCACCGGGGAGCTGTTTTTT. Full variable domain (rest looked up from reference TRBV7-9 and TRBJ2-2): DTGVSQNPRHKITKRGQNVTFRCDPISEHNRLYWYRQTLGQGPEFLTYFQNEAQLEKSRLLSDRFSAERPKGSFSTLEIQRTEQGDSAMYLCASSSTGGLFTGELFFGEGSRLTVL.

V and J are TRBV19 and TRBJ1-1, with TRBD1 matching 7 bases. This CDR3 has 16 residues. Germline CDR1 and CDR2: LNHDA and SQIVND (reference sequence). V shed 8 bases, J shed 6 bases, and the junction held 18 bases outside the gene matches. The chain's CDR3 is CASSIRGRGRESEAFF. CDR3 nucleotides: TGTGCCAGTTCTATCAGGGGGAGAGGAAGGGAGTCTGAAGCTTTCTTT. Full variable domain (rest looked up from reference TRBV19 and TRBJ1-1): DGGITQSPKYLFRKEGQNVTLSCEQNLNHDAMYWYRQDPGQGLRLIYYSQIVNDFQKGDIAEGYSVSREKKESFPLTVTSAQKNPTAFYLCASSIRGRGRESEAFFGQGTRLTVV.

The chain combines TRBV19 with TRBJ2-2; TRBD1 aligns across 8 bases. The CDR3 length is 14 residues. V trimming: 11 bases; J trimming: 4 bases; junction bases outside the gene matches: 9. Germline CDR1 is LNHDA and CDR2 is SQIVND (reference sequence). The CDR3 DNA follows: TGTGCCGGGCGTACAGGGGGATCCACCGGGGAGCTGTTTTTT. It yields the protein CAGRTGGSTGELFF.

V is TRBV6-5 and J is TRBJ1-2; D not certain. V was cut by 2 bases and J by 0 bases, with 4 bases left in between. CDR3 size: 13 residues. CDR1 MNHEY and CDR2 SVGAGI come from the germline V gene. CDR3 DNA: TGTGCCAGCAGTTACGGCCCTAACTATGGCTACACCTTC. Its translation: CASSYGPNYGYTF.

The chain has TRBV12-3 or TRBV12-4 and TRBJ1-2; 8 nucleotides agree with TRBD1. J gave up 2 bases and V 6 bases, and 2 bases lay outside the gene matches. The CDR3 is 13 amino acids. The CDR3: CASSSGGNYGYTF. For the CDR3, the DNA is TGTGCCAGCAGCTCAGGGGGCAACTATGGCTACACCTTC.

With regard to this clone: A far larger clone is one base from this, pointing to a likely read error. The chain uses TRBV7-8 and TRBJ2-5; 8 nucleotides match TRBD2. Germline CDR1 is SGHVS and CDR2 is FQNEAQ. The CDR3 is made up of 14 amino acids. CDR3 sequence (DNA): TGTGCCTGCAGCTTAATAGCGGGGAGAGAGACCCAGTACTTC. Its translation is CACSLIAGRETQYF.

The chain is built from TRBV7-2 and TRBJ1-5; no firm D call. The CDR3 is made up of 16 amino acids. Germline V lookup: CDR1 SGHTA, CDR2 FQGNSA. V was clipped by 2 bases and J by 7 bases, with 18 bases between them. CDR3 sequence: CASSLSGGQAGQPQHF. CDR3 nucleotide sequence: TGTGCCAGCAGCTTATCTGGAGGGCAGGCGGGACAGCCCCAGCATTTT.

This sequence joins TRBV2 and TRBJ2-2, with TRBD1 identical over 11 bases. Looked up from germline, CDR1 is SNHLY and CDR2 is FYNNEI. V lost 6 bases and J lost 6; bases outside the gene matches: 3. The CDR3 contains 14 residues. The chain's CDR3 is CASRGQGVAGELFF. The DNA of the CDR3 is TGTGCCAGCAGGGGACAGGGGGTCGCCGGGGAGCTGTTTTTT.

The gene calls are TRBV4-1 and TRBJ1-3, with unresolved D. This CDR3 has 15 residues. Germline V gives CDR1 MGHRA, CDR2 YSYEKL. V was cut by 0 bases and J by 2 bases, with 8 bases left in between. CDR3 loop: CASSQDWSAGNTIYF. CDR3 nucleotide sequence: TGCGCCAGCAGCCAAGATTGGAGTGCTGGAAACACCATATATTTT.

The V and J genes are TRBV24-1 and TRBJ1-2; D may be TRBD1 (5 bases). Germline V gene lookup returns CDR1 KGHDR and CDR2 SFDVKD. The CDR3 length is 14 residues. V shed 5 bases and J shed 8 bases, with 17 bases lying between them. In DNA form, the CDR3 reads TGTGCCACCAGTGCCCCGAGTGGGGCAGGGGGCTACACCTTC. Translation gives CATSAPSGAGGYTF.

J is TRBJ2-5 and V is TRBV18, with D possibly being TRBD2 (5 bases). The ends were cut back, 4 bases at V and 4 bases at J, with 10 bases in the middle. The CDR3 extends over 13 amino acids. Germline-derived CDR1 and CDR2 are KGHSH and LQKENI. CDR3 region: CASSRVGAETQYF. Written as DNA, the CDR3 is TGTGCCAGCTCACGAGTGGGAGCAGAGACCCAGTACTTC. Combining the CDR3 with reference TRBV18 and TRBJ2-5 gives the whole variable domain NAGVMQNPRHLVRRRGQEARLRCSPMKGHSHVYWYRQLPEEGLKFMVYLQKENIIDESGMPKERFSAEFPKEGPSILRIQQVVRGDSAAYFCASSRVGAETQYFGPGTRLLVL.

The chain joins TRBV18 to TRBJ1-2; TRBD1 agrees at 7 bases. The V segment lost 3 bases and the J segment 1 base; nucleotides outside the gene matches: 2. Germline V gene sequence: CDR1 KGHSH, CDR2 LQKENI. This CDR3 has 14 amino acids. This CDR3 reads CASSPQGVNYGYTF. The CDR3, as DNA: TGTGCCAGCTCACCGCAGGGGGTTAACTATGGCTACACCTTC. Variable domain in full (rest from reference TRBV18 and TRBJ1-2): NAGVMQNPRHLVRRRGQEARLRCSPMKGHSHVYWYRQLPEEGLKFMVYLQKENIIDESGMPKERFSAEFPKEGPSILRIQQVVRGDSAAYFCASSPQGVNYGYTFGSGTRLTVV.

This clone was seen once. The chain combines TRBV27 with TRBJ1-3, with D possibly matching TRBD1 (5 bases). Trimming cost V 7 bases and J 0 bases, with 10 bases left between them. The germline gives CDR1 MNHEY, CDR2 SMNVEV (reference sequence). The CDR3 extends over 14 amino acids. Written as DNA, the CDR3 is TGTGCCAGCAAATTGACAGACTCTGGAAACACCATATATTTT. Translating gives CASKLTDSGNTIYF.

The rearrangement links TRBV3-1 (or the pseudogene TRBV3-2) to TRBJ2-2; 9 nucleotides line up with TRBD1. The V and J ends lost 1 base and 4 bases, in that order; junction bases with no gene match: 1. The CDR3 consists of 15 residues. Germline V lookup: CDR1 LGHDT, CDR2 YNNKEL (reference sequence). This CDR3 reads CASSQVTGGTGELFF. In DNA, the CDR3 is TGTGCCAGCAGCCAAGTGACAGGGGGCACCGGGGAGCTGTTTTTT.

The genes are TRBV27 and TRBJ1-1, with D maybe TRBD1 (5 bases). Between the trimmed V and J ends, which lost 7 bases and 3 bases, there was a span of 18 bases. CDR1 is MNHEY, CDR2 SMNVEV, per germline (reference sequence). This CDR3 contains 15 residues. In DNA, the CDR3 is TGTGCCAGCATCCCGTCGGGGGTAAGGTACACTGAAGCTTTCTTT. Residues: CASIPSGVRYTEAFF.

This chain links TRBV19 with TRBJ1-5, with D uncertain. This CDR3 is built from 15 residues. Trimming shortened V by 3 bases and J by 0 bases, and 9 bases separated the two germline ends. Looked up from germline, CDR1 is LNHDA and CDR2 is SQIVND (reference sequence). CDR3 nucleotides: TGTGCCAGTAGTATTCGGGTTTATAGCAATCAGCCCCAGCATTTT. This translates into CASSIRVYSNQPQHF.

The chain is built from TRBV11-3 and TRBJ2-2; D uncertain. The CDR3 contains 14 residues. Germline V gene lookup returns CDR1 SGHNT and CDR2 YENEEA. V was cut by 3 bases and J by 3 bases, with 8 bases left in between. CDR3 region: CASSFFPDTGELFF. The DNA of the CDR3 is TGTGCCAGCAGCTTTTTCCCGGACACCGGGGAGCTGTTTTTT.

The chain employs TRBV4-1 and TRBJ2-5, with unresolved D. From germline, CDR1 is MGHRA and CDR2 YSYEKL. The CDR3 has 13 amino acids. V shed 0 bases and J shed 5 bases, with 7 bases lying between them. CDR3 loop: CASSQDGPETQYF. Here the CDR3 DNA reads TGCGCCAGCAGCCAAGATGGGCCGGAGACCCAGTACTTC.

This chain joins TRBV5-1 and TRBJ2-5, with a weak D call TRBD2 (5 bases). The V and J ends lost 3 bases and 3 bases respectively, with 12 bases between them. Germline CDR1 reads SGHRS; CDR2 reads YFSETQ. This CDR3 spans 14 amino acids. The chain's CDR3 is CASSSSRSEETQYF. The DNA of the CDR3 is TGCGCCAGCAGCTCATCCCGTAGCGAAGAGACCCAGTACTTC.

J is TRBJ2-5 and V is TRBV4-1; 7 nucleotides line up with TRBD1. This CDR3 comprises 14 residues. V lost 0 bases to trimming and J lost 5 bases; unmatched junction nucleotides: 3. Per germline, CDR1 MGHRA and CDR2 YSYEKL. This CDR3 reads CASSQDQTGETQYF. The CDR3 DNA is TGCGCCAGCAGCCAAGACCAGACAGGGGAGACCCAGTACTTC.

The V and J genes are TRBV5-1 and TRBJ1-4; perhaps TRBD1 as D (6 bases). Germline V gene sequence: CDR1 SGHRS, CDR2 YFSETQ. V lost 3 bases and J lost 5, with 11 bases in between. CDR3 length equals 14 residues. The CDR3 DNA reads TGCGCCAGCAGCTCGGACAGCACGAATGAAAAACTGTTTTTT. Encoded protein: CASSSDSTNEKLFF.

The sample holds one count of this clone. The chain combines TRBV13 with TRBJ2-2; 7 nucleotides line up with TRBD2. The CDR3 has 14 amino acids. Germline CDR1 reads PRHDT; CDR2 reads FYEKMQ (reference sequence). The junction had 3 bases not matched to a gene; V was cut back by 2 bases and J by 6 bases. The CDR3 protein is CASSLWGGSGELFF. The CDR3 coding sequence is TGTGCCAGCAGCTTATGGGGGGGATCCGGGGAGCTGTTTTTT.

The gene calls are TRBV7-8 and TRBJ1-1; D perhaps matches TRBD1 (5 bases). Deletions cut 4 bases from V and 10 bases from J, with 16 bases between. CDR1 SGHVS and CDR2 FQNEAQ come from the germline V gene. The CDR3 totals 13 residues. Here the CDR3 reads CASSSLSQGRAFF. As DNA, the CDR3 is TGTGCCAGCAGCTCCCTTTCCCAGGGTCGAGCTTTCTTT.

The V and J genes are TRBV29-1 and TRBJ1-3; TRBD1 is a possible D gene (5 bases). The germline CDR1 and CDR2 sequences are SQVTM and ANQGSEA. V dropped 8 bases and J dropped 1 base, with 12 bases sitting between them. The CDR3 runs 13 residues. The CDR3 here is CSFRRDSGNTIYF. DNA for the CDR3: TGCAGCTTCCGCAGGGATTCTGGAAACACCATATATTTT.